These T cell receptor beta chains were read from a single sample in a study of graft-versus-host responses after intestinal transplantation. Profiled with immunoSEQ multiplex PCR; TCRdb holds only in-frame clones, not every one. Of 14,000 or so clones in the sample, roughly a third are singletons; the top ten hold around 5.4%. The specimen was alloreactive CD4+ T cells from a mixed lymphocyte reaction culture, collected before intestinal transplant. The receptors derive from a human patient who received an intestinal transplant. Each CDR3 is given with its conserved first and last residue. Each record gives: CDR3 DNA, CDR3 protein, D gene, V gene, J gene, CDR3 length, clone size. A D gene is named only where the DNA matches it firmly. Where a row states a size, it is once, few, many or the class of an expanded clone; other rows omit it.

CDR3 DNA: TGTGCCAGCAGTTACTCTCGCGGGAGTAGTGAGCAGTACTTC
CDR3 protein: CASSYSRGSSEQYF
D gene: TRBD2
V gene: TRBV6-5
J gene: TRBJ2-7
CDR3 length: 14
clone size: NA

CDR3 DNA: TGTGCCAGCTCACCTCGGGTAGCCATACTCTACGAGCAGTACTTC
CDR3 protein: CASSPRVAILYEQYF
D gene: NA
V gene: TRBV18
J gene: TRBJ2-7
CDR3 length: 15
clone size: medium-sized

CDR3 DNA: TGTGCCAGCAGTGGAGGCCTTAATGAAAAACTGTTTTTT
CDR3 protein: CASSGGLNEKLFF
D gene: NA
V gene: TRBV6-5
J gene: TRBJ1-4
CDR3 length: 13
clone size: NA

CDR3 DNA: TGTGCCAGCAGCCCCCGAAGGGGCGGGACCTACGAGCAGTACTTC
CDR3 protein: CASSPRRGGTYEQYF
D gene: NA
V gene: TRBV5-4
J gene: TRBJ2-7
CDR3 length: 15
clone size: few

CDR3 DNA: TGTGCCAGCAGTGCGGGGAGGGGCCCCTACGAGCAGTACTTC
CDR3 protein: CASSAGRGPYEQYF
D gene: TRBD2
V gene: TRBV6-5
J gene: TRBJ2-7
CDR3 length: 14
clone size: few

CDR3 DNA: TGTGCCAGCAGTCCCGGGACACGGGCAACTAATGAAAAACTGTTTTTT
CDR3 protein: CASSPGTRATNEKLFF
D gene: NA
V gene: TRBV27
J gene: TRBJ1-4
CDR3 length: 16
clone size: NA

CDR3 DNA: TGTGCCAGCAGCTTAGACGGACAGATATATGGCTACACCTTC
CDR3 protein: CASSLDGQIYGYTF
D gene: NA
V gene: TRBV7-4
J gene: TRBJ1-2
CDR3 length: 14
clone size: few

CDR3 DNA: TGCGCCAGCAGCTTGTCCCCGAACACCGGGGAGCTGTTTTTT
CDR3 protein: CASSLSPNTGELFF
D gene: NA
V gene: TRBV5-1
J gene: TRBJ2-2
CDR3 length: 14
clone size: NA

CDR3 DNA: TGCGCCAGCAGCCAAAAAAGGACTAGCGGGAGCACAGATACGCAGTATTTT
CDR3 protein: CASSQKRTSGSTDTQYF
D gene: TRBD2
V gene: TRBV4-1
J gene: TRBJ2-3
CDR3 length: 17
clone size: NA

CDR3 DNA: TGTGCCAGCAGTGATGGGGCACAGCTCTCGCAGTATTTT
CDR3 protein: CASSDGAQLSQYF
D gene: NA
V gene: TRBV6-1
J gene: TRBJ2-3
CDR3 length: 13
clone size: NA

CDR3 DNA: TGTGCCAGCAGACGGACAGGGGGAAACTACGAGCAGTACTTC
CDR3 protein: CASRRTGGNYEQYF
D gene: TRBD1
V gene: TRBV28
J gene: TRBJ2-7
CDR3 length: 14
clone size: NA

CDR3 DNA: TGTGCCAGCAAACGGACAGGGGGCGCAGGAGAGACCCAGTACTTC
CDR3 protein: CASKRTGGAGETQYF
D gene: TRBD1
V gene: TRBV6-1
J gene: TRBJ2-5
CDR3 length: 15
clone size: NA

CDR3 DNA: TGTGCCAGCAGTGTATCTCAGGCTCGGGGGGACGAGCAGTACTTC
CDR3 protein: CASSVSQARGDEQYF
D gene: TRBD2
V gene: TRBV6-5
J gene: TRBJ2-7
CDR3 length: 15
clone size: NA

CDR3 DNA: TGTGCCAGCAGTTATTCCACTCTAGCGTGGGAGGAGACCCAGTACTTC
CDR3 protein: CASSYSTLAWEETQYF
D gene: NA
V gene: TRBV6-5
J gene: TRBJ2-5
CDR3 length: 16
clone size: NA

CDR3 DNA: TGTGCCAGCAGCTTAGCCGGGTGGGATCAGCCCCAGCATTTT
CDR3 protein: CASSLAGWDQPQHF
D gene: NA
V gene: TRBV7-2
J gene: TRBJ1-5
CDR3 length: 14
clone size: NA

CDR3 DNA: TGTGCCAGCAGTGATGGGCTGCAAGCAATCGATGAGCAGTTCTTC
CDR3 protein: CASSDGLQAIDEQFF
D gene: NA
V gene: TRBV27
J gene: TRBJ2-1
CDR3 length: 15
clone size: once

CDR3 DNA: TGTGCCAGCAGCTTAGCTCTAGCGGGATATACAGATACGCAGTATTTT
CDR3 protein: CASSLALAGYTDTQYF
D gene: TRBD2
V gene: TRBV7-6
J gene: TRBJ2-3
CDR3 length: 16
clone size: few

CDR3 DNA: TGTGCCATCAGCCCGGGACAGGGGTATGCTGGCTACACCTTC
CDR3 protein: CAISPGQGYAGYTF
D gene: TRBD1
V gene: TRBV6-5
J gene: TRBJ1-2
CDR3 length: 14
clone size: NA